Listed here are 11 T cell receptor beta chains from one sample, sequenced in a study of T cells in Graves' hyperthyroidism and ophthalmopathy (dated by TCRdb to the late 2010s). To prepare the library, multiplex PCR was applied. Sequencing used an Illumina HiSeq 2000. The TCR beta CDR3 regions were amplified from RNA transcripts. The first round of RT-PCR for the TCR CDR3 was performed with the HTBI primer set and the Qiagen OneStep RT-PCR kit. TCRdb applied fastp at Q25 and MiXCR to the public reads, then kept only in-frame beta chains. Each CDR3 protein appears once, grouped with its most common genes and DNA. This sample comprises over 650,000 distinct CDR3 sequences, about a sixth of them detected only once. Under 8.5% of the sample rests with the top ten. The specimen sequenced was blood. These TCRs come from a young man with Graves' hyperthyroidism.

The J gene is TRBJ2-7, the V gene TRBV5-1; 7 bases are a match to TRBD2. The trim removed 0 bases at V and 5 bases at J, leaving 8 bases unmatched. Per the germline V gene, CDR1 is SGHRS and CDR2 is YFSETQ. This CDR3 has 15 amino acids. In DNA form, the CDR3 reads TGCGCCAGCAGCTTGGAGGGTAGCGGGCTAAACGAGCAGTACTTC. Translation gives CASSLEGSGLNEQYF.

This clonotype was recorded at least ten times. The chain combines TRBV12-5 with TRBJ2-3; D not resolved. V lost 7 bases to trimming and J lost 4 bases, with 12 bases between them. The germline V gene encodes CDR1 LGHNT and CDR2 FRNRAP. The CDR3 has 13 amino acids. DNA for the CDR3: TGTGCTAGTGTCCCCCCTGGGGCAGATACGCAGTATTTT. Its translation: CASVPPGADTQYF.

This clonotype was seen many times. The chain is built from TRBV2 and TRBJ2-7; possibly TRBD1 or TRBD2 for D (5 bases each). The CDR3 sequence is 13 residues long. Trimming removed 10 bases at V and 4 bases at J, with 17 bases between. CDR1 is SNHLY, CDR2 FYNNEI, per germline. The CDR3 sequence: CATRSLGPYEQYF. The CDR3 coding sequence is TGTGCCACCAGGTCTTTGGGACCATACGAGCAGTACTTC.

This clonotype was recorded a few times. The CDR3 nucleotides are TGTGCCAGCAGCCGACTTGTCGGACTAGCGGGCGCCGAGCAGTACTTC. This sequence encodes CASSRLVGLAGAEQYF. This sequence joins TRBV9 and TRBJ2-7, with 11 bases aligning to TRBD2. CDR1 SGDLS and CDR2 YYNGEE come from the germline V gene. Trimming took 4 bases from V and 6 from J; bases not matched to a gene: 12. CDR3 length: 16 amino acids.

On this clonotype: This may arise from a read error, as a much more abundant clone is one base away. The CDR3 DNA reads TGTGCCAGCTCACCACCCCGGGCCTTCGATGAGCAGTTCTTC. Translating gives CASSPPRAFDEQFF. The chain recombines TRBV18 with TRBJ2-1; D remains unclear. Trimming took off 0 bases at V and 8 bases at J, with 11 bases between the two ends. The V gene's germline CDR1 is KGHSH and CDR2 LQKENI. CDR3 size: 14 residues.

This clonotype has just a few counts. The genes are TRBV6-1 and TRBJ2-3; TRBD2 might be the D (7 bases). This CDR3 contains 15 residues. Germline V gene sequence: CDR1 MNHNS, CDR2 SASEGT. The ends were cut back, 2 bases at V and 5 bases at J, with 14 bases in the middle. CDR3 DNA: TGTGCCAGCAGTGAAACGGGGGGCAGGTTAGATACGCAGTATTTT. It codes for CASSETGGRLDTQYF.

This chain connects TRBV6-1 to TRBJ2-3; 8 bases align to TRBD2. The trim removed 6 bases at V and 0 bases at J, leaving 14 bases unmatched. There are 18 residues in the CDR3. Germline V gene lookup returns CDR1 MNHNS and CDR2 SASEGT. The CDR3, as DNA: TGTGCCAGCAGAAACCCGCGGGCTAGCGGGCTGAGCACAGATACGCAGTATTTT. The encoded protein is CASRNPRASGLSTDTQYF.

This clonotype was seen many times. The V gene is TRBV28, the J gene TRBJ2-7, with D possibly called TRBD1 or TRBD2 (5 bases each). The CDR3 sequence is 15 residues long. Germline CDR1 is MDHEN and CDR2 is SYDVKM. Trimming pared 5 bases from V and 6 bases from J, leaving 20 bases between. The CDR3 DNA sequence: TGTGCCAGCAGTGCCCAGGGAGAACCCCAGCCCGAGCAGTACTTC. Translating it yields CASSAQGEPQPEQYF.

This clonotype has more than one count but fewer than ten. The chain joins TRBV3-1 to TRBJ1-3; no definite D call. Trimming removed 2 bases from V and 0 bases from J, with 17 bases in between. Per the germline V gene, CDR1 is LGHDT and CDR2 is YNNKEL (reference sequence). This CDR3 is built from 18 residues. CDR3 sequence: CASSQSLWWSLSGNTIYF. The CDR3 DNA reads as TGTGCCAGCAGCCAATCCTTATGGTGGTCTCTCTCTGGAAACACCATATATTTT.

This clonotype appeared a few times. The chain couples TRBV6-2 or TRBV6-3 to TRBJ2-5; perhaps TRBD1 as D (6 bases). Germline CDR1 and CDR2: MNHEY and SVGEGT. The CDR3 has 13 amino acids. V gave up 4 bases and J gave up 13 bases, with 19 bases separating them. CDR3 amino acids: CASSFPGHSARYF. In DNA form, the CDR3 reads TGTGCCAGCAGTTTTCCGGGACACTCTGCCCGGTACTTC.

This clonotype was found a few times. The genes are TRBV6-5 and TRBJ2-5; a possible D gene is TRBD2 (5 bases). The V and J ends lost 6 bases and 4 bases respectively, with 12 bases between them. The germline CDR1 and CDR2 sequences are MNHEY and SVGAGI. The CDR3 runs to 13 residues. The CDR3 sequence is CASRPGNRETQYF. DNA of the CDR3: TGTGCCAGCAGACCGGGGAACCGAGAGACCCAGTACTTC.